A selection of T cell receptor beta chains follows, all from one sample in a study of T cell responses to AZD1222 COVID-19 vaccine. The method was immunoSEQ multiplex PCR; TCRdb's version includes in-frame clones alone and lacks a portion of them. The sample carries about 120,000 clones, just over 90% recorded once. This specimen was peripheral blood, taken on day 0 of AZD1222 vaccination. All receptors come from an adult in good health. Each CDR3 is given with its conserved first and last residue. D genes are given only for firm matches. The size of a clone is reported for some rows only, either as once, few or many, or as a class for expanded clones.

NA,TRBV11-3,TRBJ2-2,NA,TGTGCCAGCAGCCTAGGGGTGCAGATGAACACCGGGGAGCTGTTTTTT,CASSLGVQMNTGELFF
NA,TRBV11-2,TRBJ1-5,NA,TGTGCCAGCAGCTTGAATCAGGGCAGTCAGCCCCAGCATTTT,CASSLNQGSQPQHF
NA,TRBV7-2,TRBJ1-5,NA,TGTGCCAGCAGCTTATCAAGGAATCAGCCCCAGCATTTT,CASSLSRNQPQHF
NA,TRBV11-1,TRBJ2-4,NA,TGTGCCAGCACCGATCCCGGGTCCAAAAACATTCAGTACTTC,CASTDPGSKNIQYF
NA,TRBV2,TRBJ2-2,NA,TGTGCCAGCACCTCGACACCCACGAACACCGGGGAGCTGTTTTTT,CASTSTPTNTGELFF
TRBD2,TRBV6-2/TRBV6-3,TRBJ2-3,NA,TGTGCCAGCAGTTACCCATACGGGGGGGCCACAGATACGCAGTATTTT,CASSYPYGGATDTQYF
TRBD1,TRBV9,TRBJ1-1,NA,TGTGCCAGCAGCGTAGAAGGGACAGGGGTAACTGAAGCTTTCTTT,CASSVEGTGVTEAFF
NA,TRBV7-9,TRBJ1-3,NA,TGTGCCAGCAGCTTGGGAGAAAACACCATATATTTT,CASSLGENTIYF
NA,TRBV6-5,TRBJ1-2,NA,TGTGCCAGCAGTTTAACCGGGACTTCTCGTGGCTACACCTTC,CASSLTGTSRGYTF
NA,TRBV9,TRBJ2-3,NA,TGTGCCAGCAGCCTAGTAGACACATTAGATACGCAGTATTTT,CASSLVDTLDTQYF
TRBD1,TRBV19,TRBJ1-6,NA,TGTGCCAGTAGGACAGGGAGCTCCTATAATTCACCCCTCCACTTT,CASRTGSSYNSPLHF
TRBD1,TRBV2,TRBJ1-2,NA,TGTGCCAGCAAGGGACAGGCGGATGGCTACACCTTC,CASKGQADGYTF
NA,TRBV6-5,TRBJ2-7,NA,TGTGCCAGCAGCCGCGAGGGGTTAAGCTCCTACGAGCAGTACTTC,CASSREGLSSYEQYF
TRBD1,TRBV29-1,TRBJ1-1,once,TGCAGCGTTAGTGCCAGGGGGGACACTGAAGCTTTCTTT,CSVSARGDTEAFF
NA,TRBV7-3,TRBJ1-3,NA,TGTGCCAGCAGTCGAGGGAAAGGCCCTGGAAACACCATATATTTT,CASSRGKGPGNTIYF
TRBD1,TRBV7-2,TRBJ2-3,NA,TGTGCCAGCAGCCCCATCCCGGACAGGGTAGATACGCAGTATTTT,CASSPIPDRVDTQYF
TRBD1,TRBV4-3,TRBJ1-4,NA,TGCGCCAGCAGCCAAGAACAGGGGGCGACTAATGAAAAACTGTTTTTT,CASSQEQGATNEKLFF
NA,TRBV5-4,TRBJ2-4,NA,TGTGCCAGCAGCTTGGAGTCAGGGGGGGCCAAAAACATTCAGTACTTC,CASSLESGGAKNIQYF
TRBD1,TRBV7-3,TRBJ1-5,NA,TGTGCCAGCAGCATATACAGGGGTCAGCCCCAGCATTTT,CASSIYRGQPQHF
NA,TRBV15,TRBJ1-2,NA,TGTGCCACCAGCAGAGATCGGAGGGACGCAGCAACCAGGGATGGCTACACCTTC,CATSRDRRDAATRDGYTF
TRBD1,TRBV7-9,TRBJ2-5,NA,TGTGCCAGCAGCTGGGACAGAGAAGAGACCCAGTACTTC,CASSWDREETQYF
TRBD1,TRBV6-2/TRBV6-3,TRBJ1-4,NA,TGTGCCAGCAGTCGCCGGGACAGGGAGACTAATGAAAAACTGTTTTTT,CASSRRDRETNEKLFF
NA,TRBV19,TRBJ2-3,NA,TGTGCCAGTACCCTGGGAGACCATTCCCTGACAGATACGCAGTATTTT,CASTLGDHSLTDTQYF
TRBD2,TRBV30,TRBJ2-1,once,TGTGCCTGGAGTGTAAATCTCGGCAGCGGGGGGCCCCCCGGTATATTCTTC,CAWSVNLGSGGPPGIFF
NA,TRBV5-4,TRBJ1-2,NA,TGTGCCAGCAGCTTGGGGGCGGGGTTGGGCTATGGCTACACCTTC,CASSLGAGLGYGYTF
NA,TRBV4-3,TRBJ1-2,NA,TGCGCCAGCAGCCAAGATTCGTACTATGGCTACACCTTC,CASSQDSYYGYTF
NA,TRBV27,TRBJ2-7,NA,TGTGCCAGCAGTTTTACCGGGACCAACTACGAGCAGTACTTC,CASSFTGTNYEQYF
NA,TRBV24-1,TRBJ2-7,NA,TGTGCCACCAGTGATTCAGGGGGGGGCTACGAGCAGTACTTC,CATSDSGGGYEQYF
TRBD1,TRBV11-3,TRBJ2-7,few,TGTGCCAGCAGCTTAGGGACAGGGGGCGACGAGCAGTACTTC,CASSLGTGGDEQYF
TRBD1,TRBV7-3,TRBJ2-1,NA,TGTGCCAGCAGCTTGGCAGGGGGTGAGCAGTTCTTC,CASSLAGGEQFF
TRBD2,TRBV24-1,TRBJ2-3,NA,TGTGCCACCGCCGGGGCGGGGGGGCAGGCAGATACGCAGTATTTT,CATAGAGGQADTQYF
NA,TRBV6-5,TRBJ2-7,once,TGTGCCAGCAGTTACTCCCACAGAGTCTACGAGCAGTACTTC,CASSYSHRVYEQYF
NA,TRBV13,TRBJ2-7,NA,TGTGCCAGCAGCGACTCTGATTCCTACGAGCAGTACTTC,CASSDSDSYEQYF
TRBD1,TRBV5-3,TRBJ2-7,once,TGTGCCAGAGCACACCGGGACAGGGCGACCTACGAGCAGTACTTC,CARAHRDRATYEQYF
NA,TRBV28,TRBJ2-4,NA,TGTGCCAGCAGTTTACGGGGGGCAGCCAAAAACATTCAGTACTTC,CASSLRGAAKNIQYF
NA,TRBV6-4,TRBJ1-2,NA,TGTGCCAGCAGTGACAGCTATGGCTACACCTTC,CASSDSYGYTF
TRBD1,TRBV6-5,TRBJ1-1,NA,TGTGCCAGCAGTTACTATCACAGGGGCAACACTGAAGCTTTCTTT,CASSYYHRGNTEAFF
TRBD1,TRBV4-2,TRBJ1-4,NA,TGTGCCAGCAGCCAAGATTCGCGACAGGGAGGGAATGAAAAACTGTTTTTT,CASSQDSRQGGNEKLFF
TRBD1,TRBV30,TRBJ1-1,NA,TGTGCCTCTGACAGGGGACCGCTGATAGCTTTCTTT,CASDRGPLIAFF
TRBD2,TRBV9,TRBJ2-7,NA,TGTGCCAGCAGCATCGGGACTAGCGGGGGGGTAACCTACGAGCAGTACTTC,CASSIGTSGGVTYEQYF
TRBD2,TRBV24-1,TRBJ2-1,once,TGTGCCACCAGTGACCCCGGGACTAGCGGGGTTAGGGAGCAGTTCTTC,CATSDPGTSGVREQFF